These T cell receptor beta chains were read from a single sample in a study of blood T cell repertoires in COVID-19. Sequenced by immunoSEQ multiplex PCR; TCRdb stores in-frame clones only, minus some. The data hold 75,000 to 95,000 clones, with 84% observed a single time. The specimen was peripheral blood. The receptor source for this set is a man in his sixties with acute or convalescent COVID-19. Each CDR3 is given with its conserved first and last residue. The D gene is left open where the match is weak. Size is omitted from some rows. Given values are once, few, many or a class for expanded clones.

clone_size,v_call,j_call,d_call,cdr3_aa,cdr3_nt
.,TRBV5-1,TRBJ1-1,TRBD1,CASSSQGGVTEAFF,TGCGCCAGCAGCTCACAGGGGGGCGTCACTGAAGCTTTCTTT
.,TRBV30,TRBJ1-3,.,CAWERQSSGNTIYF,TGTGCCTGGGAACGACAGAGCTCTGGAAACACCATATATTTT
.,TRBV11-3,TRBJ1-1,.,CASSQGRSNTEAFF,TGTGCCAGCAGCCAGGGGCGATCAAACACTGAAGCTTTCTTT
.,TRBV18,TRBJ2-5,.,CASSPLAGETQYF,TGTGCCAGCTCACCTTTAGCAGGGGAGACCCAGTACTTC
.,TRBV5-1,TRBJ2-3,TRBD1,CASRRTGGTDTQYF,TGCGCCAGCAGAAGGACAGGGGGAACAGATACGCAGTATTTT
.,TRBV7-2,TRBJ2-3,.,CASSLAGQGRDTQYF,TGTGCCAGCAGCTTAGCAGGACAAGGAAGGGATACGCAGTATTTT
.,TRBV2,TRBJ1-5,.,CASSETDSNQPQHF,TGTGCCAGCAGTGAAACAGATAGCAATCAGCCCCAGCATTTT
.,TRBV11-2,TRBJ2-3,TRBD2,CASSLVNSGGLGTDTQYF,TGTGCCAGCAGCTTAGTTAATAGCGGGGGGCTGGGCACAGATACGCAGTATTTT
.,TRBV7-9,TRBJ2-1,TRBD2,CASSLGLAIVDEQFF,TGTGCCAGCAGCTTAGGACTAGCGATTGTGGATGAGCAGTTCTTC
.,TRBV13,TRBJ2-3,TRBD2,CASSSLAGGLTQYF,TGTGCCAGCAGCTCACTAGCGGGGGGGCTAACGCAGTATTTT
.,TRBV27,TRBJ1-5,.,CASSPLGQPQHF,TGTGCCAGCAGTCCCCTCGGTCAGCCCCAGCATTTT
.,TRBV5-1,TRBJ2-2,TRBD1,CASSLAIWTGFGRYANTGELFF,TGCGCCAGCAGCTTGGCCATTTGGACAGGGTTTGGTCGGTACGCGAACACCGGGGAGCTGTTTTTT
.,TRBV9,TRBJ2-3,.,CASSVELRTDTQYF,TGTGCCAGCAGCGTAGAACTGCGCACAGATACGCAGTATTTT
.,TRBV18,TRBJ1-1,.,CASSPGRNEAFF,TGTGCCAGCTCACCAGGCAGGAACGAAGCTTTCTTT
.,TRBV7-6,TRBJ2-1,.,CASSLIPTGVSYNEQFF,TGTGCCAGCAGCTTAATCCCCACAGGCGTATCCTACAATGAGCAGTTCTTC
.,TRBV7-2,TRBJ2-6,.,CASRFGSGANVLTF,TGTGCCAGCAGGTTCGGTTCTGGGGCCAACGTCCTGACTTTC
.,TRBV5-1,TRBJ2-1,TRBD2,CASSASSGGNYNEQFF,TGCGCCAGCAGCGCCTCTAGCGGGGGGAACTACAATGAGCAGTTCTTC
.,TRBV11-2,TRBJ2-1,TRBD1,CASSLHLASGTDPYNEQFF,TGTGCCAGCAGCTTACATCTCGCCTCCGGGACAGACCCCTACAATGAGCAGTTCTTC
.,TRBV25-1,TRBJ1-2,.,CASSELVQVDGYTF,TGTGCCAGCAGTGAATTAGTACAGGTCGACGGCTACACCTTC
.,TRBV6-6,TRBJ1-5,TRBD1,CASSYSGTAIQPQHF,TGTGCCAGCAGTTACTCCGGGACAGCAATTCAGCCCCAGCATTTT
.,TRBV27,TRBJ1-4,.,CASSFSPRDLF,TGTGCCAGCAGTTTCTCTCCGAGAGATCTGTTT
.,TRBV19,TRBJ1-5,.,CASRGDKINNQPQHF,TGTGCCAGTAGGGGGGACAAGATCAACAATCAGCCCCAGCATTTT
.,TRBV5-1,TRBJ1-4,TRBD1,CASSKGSTTGVPTNEKLFF,TGCGCCAGCAGCAAGGGCTCGACGACAGGGGTTCCAACTAATGAAAAACTGTTTTTT
.,TRBV5-1,TRBJ2-1,.,CASSLSRGAGDEQFF,TGCGCCAGCAGCTTGTCCAGGGGCGCTGGGGATGAGCAGTTCTTC
.,TRBV28,TRBJ1-1,.,CASTSGTEAFF,TGTGCCAGCACGTCCGGCACTGAAGCTTTCTTT
.,TRBV29-1,TRBJ1-1,.,CSANAGANTEAFF,TGCAGCGCCAACGCAGGGGCGAACACTGAAGCTTTCTTT
few,TRBV7-9,TRBJ1-1,TRBD1,CASSPGQVANTEAFF,TGTGCCAGCAGCCCTGGACAGGTCGCGAACACTGAAGCTTTCTTT
.,TRBV28,TRBJ1-5,TRBD1,CASSSSQGVQNQPQHF,TGTGCCAGCAGTTCCTCACAGGGGGTTCAGAATCAGCCCCAGCATTTT
.,TRBV6-2/TRBV6-3,TRBJ1-3,.,CASSSDSLSGNTIYF,TGTGCCAGCAGTTCCGACTCACTCTCTGGAAACACCATATATTTT
.,TRBV4-3,TRBJ2-1,.,CASSQGPGEQFF,TGCGCCAGCAGCCAAGGTCCGGGGGAGCAGTTCTTC
few,TRBV7-2,TRBJ1-2,TRBD1,CASSLAGTGVYGYTF,TGTGCCAGCAGCTTAGCCGGGACAGGGGTCTATGGCTACACCTTC
.,TRBV18,TRBJ1-1,TRBD1,CASSLTGGTSSTEAFF,TGTGCCAGCTCGCTCACAGGGGGGACATCTAGCACTGAAGCTTTCTTT
.,TRBV10-3,TRBJ1-2,TRBD1,CAISESGGLATGANYGYTF,TGTGCCATCAGTGAGTCAGGCGGTTTGGCTACAGGGGCTAACTATGGCTACACCTTC
.,TRBV24-1,TRBJ1-5,TRBD1,CATSAKGQEIYSNQPQHF,TGTGCCACCAGTGCCAAGGGACAGGAGATTTATAGCAATCAGCCCCAGCATTTT
.,TRBV2,TRBJ2-1,TRBD2,CASSLRLAGTYNEQFF,TGTGCCAGCAGTCTTCGACTAGCGGGGACCTACAATGAGCAGTTCTTC
.,TRBV7-9,TRBJ1-4,.,CASSLGTRGLTELFF,TGTGCCAGCAGCTTAGGGACAAGGGGCCTCACGGAACTGTTTTTT
.,TRBV5-1,TRBJ2-4,.,CASSLEGTPAGIQYF,TGCGCCAGCAGCTTGGAAGGGACACCGGCGGGCATTCAGTACTTC
.,TRBV5-1,TRBJ2-3,.,CASSLGQTDTQYF,TGCGCCAGCAGCTTGGGACAAACAGATACGCAGTATTTT
.,TRBV5-5,TRBJ1-2,TRBD1,CASSPDRTSYGYTF,TGTGCCAGCAGCCCGGACAGGACGAGCTATGGCTACACCTTC
.,TRBV6-6,TRBJ2-7,.,CATRPEGAKYEQYF,TGTGCCACCCGACCGGAGGGGGCTAAATACGAGCAGTACTTC
.,TRBV12-3/TRBV12-4,TRBJ1-2,.,CASSSFYGYTF,TGTGCCAGCAGCTCTTTCTATGGCTACACCTTC
.,TRBV7-9,TRBJ2-3,TRBD1,CASSSALPTGDF,TGTGCCAGCAGCTCCGCCCTGCCTACAGGGGATTTT
.,TRBV7-3,TRBJ2-1,TRBD2,CASSPASGGRDEQFF,TGTGCCAGCAGCCCGGCTAGCGGGGGGAGGGATGAGCAGTTCTTC
.,TRBV5-4,TRBJ1-3,.,CASSSQGVSGNTIYF,TGTGCCAGCAGCTCCCAAGGGGTTTCTGGAAACACCATATATTTT
.,TRBV11-2,TRBJ2-3,.,CASSPGTWKESGDTQYF,TGTGCCAGCAGCCCGGGGACATGGAAAGAGTCTGGGGATACGCAGTATTTT
.,TRBV6-1,TRBJ1-2,.,CASSEVGQPNYGYTF,TGTGCCAGCAGTGAAGTTGGACAGCCTAACTATGGCTACACCTTC
.,TRBV6-6,TRBJ2-6,.,CASSPRAGANVLTF,TGTGCCAGCAGTCCGCGGGCTGGGGCCAACGTCCTGACTTTC
.,TRBV2,TRBJ2-5,.,CASSATGGGETQYF,TGTGCCAGCAGCGCAACAGGGGGGGGAGAGACCCAGTACTTC
.,TRBV4-1,TRBJ2-2,TRBD1,CAGRQGLGTGELFF,TGCGCCGGCCGACAGGGCTTAGGCACCGGGGAGCTGTTTTTT
.,TRBV9,TRBJ2-1,TRBD2,CASSVVAGGLYQFF,TGTGCCAGCAGCGTAGTTGCGGGGGGGCTTTACCAGTTCTTC
.,TRBV18,TRBJ1-2,.,CASSPIQGYGYTF,TGTGCCAGCTCACCAATACAGGGCTACGGCTACACCTTC
.,TRBV18,TRBJ1-6,TRBD1,CASSPGTGNNSPLHF,TGTGCCAGCTCTCCCGGGACAGGGAATAATTCACCCCTCCACTTT
.,TRBV20-1,TRBJ1-2,.,CSASGGEGGYTF,TGCAGTGCTAGTGGTGGCGAGGGTGGCTACACCTTC
.,TRBV13,TRBJ1-1,TRBD1,CASSLLRTGWDYTNTEAFF,TGTGCCAGCAGCTTACTCCGGACAGGGTGGGACTACACGAACACTGAAGCTTTCTTT
.,TRBV18,TRBJ1-2,.,CASSPIPRGALMEGYTF,TGTGCCAGCTCACCAATTCCGCGGGGGGCGTTAATGGAGGGCTACACCTTC